These T cell receptor beta chains were read from a single sample in a study of blood T cell repertoires in COVID-19. Repertoires were generated with immunoSEQ multiplex PCR, while TCRdb's copy carries only in-frame clones and drops some. Here the sample spans roughly 250,000 clones, less than 90% being singletons. Sequencing was carried out using peripheral blood. The receptors were sampled from a woman between 25 and 40 years old with COVID-19, enrolled during active disease. Each CDR3 is given with its conserved first and last residue. Fields, in order: J gene, V gene, clone size, D gene, CDR3 length, CDR3 protein, CDR3 DNA. A D gene is named only where the DNA matches it firmly. Expanded clones get a size class; other rows say once, few or many, or leave the size out.

TRBJ2-2,TRBV4-1,.,TRBD2,20,CASSVPPGLAGGPVTGELFF,TGCGCCAGCAGCGTTCCCCCGGGACTAGCGGGGGGGCCGGTCACCGGGGAGCTGTTTTTT
TRBJ2-7,TRBV6-5,.,.,14,CASSYFTQGYEQYF,TGTGCCAGCAGTTACTTCACCCAGGGCTACGAGCAGTACTTC
TRBJ2-6,TRBV30,.,.,15,CAWSHQGPGANVLTF,TGTGCCTGGAGTCACCAGGGGCCTGGGGCCAACGTCCTGACTTTC
TRBJ2-7,TRBV5-4,.,TRBD1,14,CASSRGQGAYEQYF,TGTGCCAGCAGCCGGGGACAGGGGGCCTACGAGCAGTACTTC
TRBJ2-7,TRBV5-6,.,.,12,CASTLQVPEQYF,TGTGCCAGCACCTTACAAGTGCCCGAGCAGTACTTC
TRBJ1-3,TRBV6-6,.,.,16,CASRPRGLFSGNTIYF,TGTGCCAGCAGGCCCAGGGGCCTTTTCTCTGGAAACACCATATATTTT
TRBJ1-1,TRBV5-1,.,TRBD1,15,CASSGQGAYSTEAFF,TGCGCCAGCAGCGGGCAGGGGGCTTATAGCACTGAAGCTTTCTTT
TRBJ2-1,TRBV7-9,few,TRBD2,15,CASSLVKRGYNEQFF,TGTGCCAGCAGCTTAGTTAAGCGGGGCTACAATGAGCAGTTCTTC
TRBJ2-3,TRBV15,.,TRBD2,17,CATSRDLAGGATDTQYF,TGTGCCACCAGCAGAGATCTTGCGGGGGGGGCCACAGATACGCAGTATTTT
TRBJ2-7,TRBV6-1,.,TRBD2,14,CASSDGTIRDEQYF,TGTGCCAGCAGTGATGGGACTATTCGGGACGAGCAGTACTTC
TRBJ1-2,TRBV6-5,.,.,14,CATHPRGQYYGYTF,TGTGCCACCCACCCCAGGGGCCAATACTATGGCTACACCTTC
TRBJ2-6,TRBV5-5,.,TRBD1,17,CASSFTGGYSGANVLTF,TGTGCCAGCAGCTTTACAGGGGGCTATTCTGGGGCCAACGTCCTGACTTTC
TRBJ1-1,TRBV7-8,.,.,16,CASSRAARGGNTEAFF,TGTGCCAGCAGCCGAGCCGCACGAGGGGGAAACACTGAAGCTTTCTTT
TRBJ2-7,TRBV7-6,.,TRBD2,16,CASSPGTSGVPYEQYF,TGTGCCAGCAGCCCCGGGACTAGCGGGGTCCCCTACGAGCAGTACTTC
TRBJ1-3,TRBV6-1,.,.,13,CASSELSGNTIYF,TGTGCCAGCAGTGAACTTAGCGGAAACACCATATATTTT
TRBJ2-7,TRBV2,.,TRBD1,14,CASKGQGVPYEQYF,TGTGCCAGCAAAGGACAGGGGGTACCCTACGAGCAGTACTTC
TRBJ1-1,TRBV27,.,.,14,CASSSRIEDTEAFF,TGTGCCAGCAGTTCCCGGATAGAGGACACTGAAGCTTTCTTT
TRBJ1-2,TRBV30,.,TRBD1,16,CASLPGQGRWNYGYTF,TGTGCCTCCCTTCCGGGACAGGGGAGGTGGAACTATGGCTACACCTTC
TRBJ1-4,TRBV18,.,.,15,CASSPPVGGTEKLFF,TGTGCCAGCTCACCACCGGTCGGGGGGACTGAAAAACTGTTTTTT
TRBJ2-5,TRBV10-3,.,.,14,CASHPTGDQETQYF,TGTGCCAGCCACCCAACGGGAGACCAAGAGACCCAGTACTTC
TRBJ1-4,TRBV11-2,.,.,14,CASSFDNNHEKLFF,TGTGCCAGCAGCTTCGACAATAACCATGAAAAACTGTTTTTT
TRBJ1-3,TRBV6-5,.,.,14,CASSTRGRRNTIYF,TGTGCCAGCAGTACCCGGGGGAGAAGAAACACCATATATTTT
TRBJ2-5,TRBV6-5,.,TRBD1,14,CASSLTGGVETQYF,TGTGCCAGCAGCCTGACAGGGGGCGTTGAGACCCAGTACTTC
TRBJ2-7,TRBV5-1,.,TRBD1,16,CASSSRSGQGIYEQYF,TGCGCCAGCAGCTCCCGATCGGGACAGGGAATCTACGAGCAGTACTTC
TRBJ1-1,TRBV10-3,.,TRBD1,13,CAAGTGTGTEAFF,TGTGCCGCTGGGACAGGGACGGGCACTGAAGCTTTCTTT
TRBJ1-6,TRBV5-6,.,TRBD1,16,CASSSDRGRGNSPLHF,TGTGCCAGCAGCTCCGACAGGGGAAGAGGTAATTCACCCCTCCACTTT
TRBJ2-7,TRBV11-2,.,.,15,CASSLFTGGGGEQYF,TGTGCCAGCAGCTTATTCACGGGAGGGGGCGGCGAGCAGTACTTC
TRBJ2-7,TRBV19,once,TRBD1,14,CASSTRDSTLEQYF,TGTGCCAGTAGTACCCGGGACAGTACTCTGGAGCAGTACTTC
TRBJ1-3,TRBV5-1,.,.,14,CASSPGGEGDTIYF,TGCGCCAGCAGCCCGGGGGGGGAAGGAGACACCATATATTTT
TRBJ2-7,TRBV10-1,once,TRBD2,13,CASSAGLAHEQYF,TGCGCCAGCTCCGCGGGACTAGCCCACGAGCAGTACTTC
TRBJ2-6,TRBV20-1,.,.,15,CSASVVSSGANVLTF,TGCAGTGCTAGTGTAGTTAGCTCTGGGGCCAACGTCCTGACTTTC
TRBJ2-3,TRBV3-1/TRBV3-2,.,TRBD1,16,CASSAQGVLSTDTQYF,TGTGCCAGCAGCGCTCAGGGGGTGCTTAGCACAGATACGCAGTATTTT
TRBJ2-3,TRBV13,.,.,14,CASFREAGTDTQYF,TGTGCCAGCTTTCGAGAGGCTGGCACAGATACGCAGTATTTT
TRBJ2-7,TRBV15,.,TRBD1,16,CATSRDKGTGVMRQYF,TGTGCCACCAGCAGAGATAAGGGGACAGGGGTGATGAGGCAGTACTTC